This TCR beta chain was recorded in a study of cytomegalovirus exposure and HLA in healthy donors. Study-wide context: Drawn from HLA-typed donors, approximately 85 million unique TCRs were held in an early data release.

This clone was seen just once. PCR involved 60 Vbeta and 13 Jbeta primers. The repertoire was sequenced with immunoSEQ multiplex PCR; TCRdb's copy has only in-frame clones and lacks some. The data show 150,000 or so clones, with roughly 73% seen just once and around 1.5% held by the top ten. Trimming removed 5 bases from V and 1 base from J, with 12 bases in between. The CDR3 consists of 15 residues. Germline CDR1 is SNHLY and CDR2 is FYNNEI. The chain recombines TRBV2 with TRBJ2-1, with D perhaps matching TRBD2 (6 bases). Sequencing was performed on PBMCs. This sequence was found in a woman in her twenties or thirties in good health and CMV-seronegative. CDR3 in amino acids: CASSRETRSYNEQFF. The DNA of the CDR3 is TGTGCCAGCAGTCGAGAGACTAGATCCTACAATGAGCAGTTCTTC.